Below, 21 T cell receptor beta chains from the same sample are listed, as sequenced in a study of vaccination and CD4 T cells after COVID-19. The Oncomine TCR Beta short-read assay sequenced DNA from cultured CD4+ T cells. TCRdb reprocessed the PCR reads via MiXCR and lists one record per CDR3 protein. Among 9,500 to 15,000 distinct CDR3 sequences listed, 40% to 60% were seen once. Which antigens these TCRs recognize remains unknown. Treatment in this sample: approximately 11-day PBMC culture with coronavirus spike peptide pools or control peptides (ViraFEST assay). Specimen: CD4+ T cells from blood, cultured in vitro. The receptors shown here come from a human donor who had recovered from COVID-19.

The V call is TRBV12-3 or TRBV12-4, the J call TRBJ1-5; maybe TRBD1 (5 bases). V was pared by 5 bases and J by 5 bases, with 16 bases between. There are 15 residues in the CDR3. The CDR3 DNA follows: TGTGCCAGCAGTCCGCGGGGGGTCGGCCATCAGCCCCAGCATTTT. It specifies CASSPRGVGHQPQHF.

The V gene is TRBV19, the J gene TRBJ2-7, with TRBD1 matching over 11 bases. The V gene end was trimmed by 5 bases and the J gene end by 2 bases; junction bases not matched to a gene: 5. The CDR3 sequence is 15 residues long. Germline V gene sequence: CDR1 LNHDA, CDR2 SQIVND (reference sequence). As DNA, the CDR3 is TGTGCCAGTAGTGACCCGGGACAGGGGGCCTACGAGCAGTACTTC. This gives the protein CASSDPGQGAYEQYF.

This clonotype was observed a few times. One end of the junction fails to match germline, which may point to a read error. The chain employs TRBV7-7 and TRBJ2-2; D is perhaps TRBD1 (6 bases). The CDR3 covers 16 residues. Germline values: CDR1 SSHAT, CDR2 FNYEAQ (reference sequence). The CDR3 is CASSLSSTGNTGELFF. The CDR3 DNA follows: TGTGCTAGCAGCTTATCCTCGACAGGGAACACCGGGGAGCTGTTTTTT.

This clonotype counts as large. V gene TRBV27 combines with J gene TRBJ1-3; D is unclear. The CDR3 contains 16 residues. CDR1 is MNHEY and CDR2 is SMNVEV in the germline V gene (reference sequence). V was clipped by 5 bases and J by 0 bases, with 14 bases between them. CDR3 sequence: CASSPSQPYSGNTIYF. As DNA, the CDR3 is TGTGCCAGCAGTCCCAGTCAGCCTTACTCTGGAAACACCATATATTTT.

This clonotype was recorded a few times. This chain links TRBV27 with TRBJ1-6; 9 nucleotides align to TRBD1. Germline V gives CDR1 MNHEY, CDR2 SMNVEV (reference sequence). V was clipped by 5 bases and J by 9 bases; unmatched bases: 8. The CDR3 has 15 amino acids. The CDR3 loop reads CASSPQQGAASPLHF. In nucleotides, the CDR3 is TGTGCCAGCAGTCCCCAACAGGGGGCGGCTTCACCCCTCCACTTT.

CDR3 nucleotides: TGTGCCAGCAGTTACAAAGCGCGGCAGGGGGCAAAGACCCAGTACTTC. Residues: CASSYKARQGAKTQYF. The genes are TRBV6-5 and TRBJ2-5, with 8 bases lining up with TRBD1. Unmatched junction bases numbered 11, after V lost 2 bases and J lost 6 bases. The CDR3 covers 16 residues. The germline gives CDR1 MNHEY, CDR2 SVGAGI.

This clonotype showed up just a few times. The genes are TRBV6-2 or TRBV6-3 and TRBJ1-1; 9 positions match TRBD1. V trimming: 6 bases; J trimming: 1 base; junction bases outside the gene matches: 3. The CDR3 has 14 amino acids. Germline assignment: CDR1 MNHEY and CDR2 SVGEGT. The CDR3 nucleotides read TGTGCCAGCAGGGGACAGGGACAGAACACTGAAGCTTTCTTT. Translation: CASRGQGQNTEAFF.

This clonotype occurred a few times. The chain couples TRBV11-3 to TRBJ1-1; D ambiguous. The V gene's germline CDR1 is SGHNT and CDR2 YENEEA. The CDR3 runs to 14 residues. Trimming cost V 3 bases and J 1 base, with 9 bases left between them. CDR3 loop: CASSFRAANTEAFF. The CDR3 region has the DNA TGTGCCAGCAGCTTTAGGGCCGCGAACACTGAAGCTTTCTTT.

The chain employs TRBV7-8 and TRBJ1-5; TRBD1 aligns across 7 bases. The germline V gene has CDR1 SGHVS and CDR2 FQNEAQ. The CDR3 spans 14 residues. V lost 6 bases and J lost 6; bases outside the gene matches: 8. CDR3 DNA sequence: TGTGCCAGCAGTCCCTCGACAGGGACTCAGCCCCAGCATTTT. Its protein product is CASSPSTGTQPQHF. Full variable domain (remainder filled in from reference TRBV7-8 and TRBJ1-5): GAGVSQSPRYKVAKRGQDVALRCDPISGHVSLFWYQQALGQGPEFLTYFQNEAQLDKSGLPSDRFFAERPEGSVSTLKIQRTQQEDSAVYLCASSPSTGTQPQHFGDGTRLSIL.

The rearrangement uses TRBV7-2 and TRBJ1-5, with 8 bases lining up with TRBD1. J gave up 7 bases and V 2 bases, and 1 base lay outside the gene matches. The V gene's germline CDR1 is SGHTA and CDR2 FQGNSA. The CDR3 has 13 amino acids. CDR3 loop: CASSLRQGQPQHF. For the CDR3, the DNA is TGTGCCAGCAGCTTACGACAGGGGCAGCCCCAGCATTTT.

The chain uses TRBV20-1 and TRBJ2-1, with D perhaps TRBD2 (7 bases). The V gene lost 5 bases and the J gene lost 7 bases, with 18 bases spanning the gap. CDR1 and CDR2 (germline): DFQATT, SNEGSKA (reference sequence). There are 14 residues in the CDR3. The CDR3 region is CSAGGGPGWNEQFF. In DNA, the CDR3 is TGCAGTGCTGGGGGGGGGCCAGGGTGGAATGAGCAGTTCTTC.

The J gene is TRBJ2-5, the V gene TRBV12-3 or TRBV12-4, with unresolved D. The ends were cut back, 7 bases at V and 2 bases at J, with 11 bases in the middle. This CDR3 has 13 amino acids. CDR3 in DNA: TGTGCCAGCATTCCGGACGGACAAGAGACCCAGTACTTC. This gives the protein CASIPDGQETQYF.

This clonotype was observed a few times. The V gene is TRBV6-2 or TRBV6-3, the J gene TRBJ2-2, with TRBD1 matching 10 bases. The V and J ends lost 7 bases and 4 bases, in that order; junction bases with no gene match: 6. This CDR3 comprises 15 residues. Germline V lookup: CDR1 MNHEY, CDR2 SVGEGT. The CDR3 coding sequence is TGTGCCAGCACCCCCGGGACAGGGGTCACCGGGGAGCTGTTTTTT. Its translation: CASTPGTGVTGELFF.

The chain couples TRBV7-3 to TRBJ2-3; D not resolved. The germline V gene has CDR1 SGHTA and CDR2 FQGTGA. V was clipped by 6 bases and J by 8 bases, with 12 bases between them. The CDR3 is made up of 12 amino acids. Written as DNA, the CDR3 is TGTGCCAGCAGGGGGTCGGCTGGTACGCAGTATTTT. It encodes CASRGSAGTQYF.

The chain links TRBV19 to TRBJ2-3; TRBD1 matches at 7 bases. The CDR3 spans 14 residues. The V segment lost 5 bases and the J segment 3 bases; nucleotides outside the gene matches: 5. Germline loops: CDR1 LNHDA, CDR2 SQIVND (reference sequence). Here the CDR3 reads CASSATGRTDTQYF. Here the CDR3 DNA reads TGTGCCAGTAGTGCGACAGGGCGGACAGATACGCAGTATTTT.

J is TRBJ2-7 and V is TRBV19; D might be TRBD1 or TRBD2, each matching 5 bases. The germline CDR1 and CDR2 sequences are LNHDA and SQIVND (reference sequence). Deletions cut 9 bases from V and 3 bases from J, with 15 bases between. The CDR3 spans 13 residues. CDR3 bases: TGTGCCAGGAAGGGACCTCCCATCTACGAGCAGTACTTC. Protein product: CARKGPPIYEQYF.

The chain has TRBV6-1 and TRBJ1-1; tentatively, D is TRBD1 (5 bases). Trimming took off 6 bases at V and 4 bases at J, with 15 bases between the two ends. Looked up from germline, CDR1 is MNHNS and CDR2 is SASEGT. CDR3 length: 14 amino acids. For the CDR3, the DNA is TGTGCCAGCAGCGAGGTGGGGCAGGGCACTGAAGCTTTCTTT. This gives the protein CASSEVGQGTEAFF.

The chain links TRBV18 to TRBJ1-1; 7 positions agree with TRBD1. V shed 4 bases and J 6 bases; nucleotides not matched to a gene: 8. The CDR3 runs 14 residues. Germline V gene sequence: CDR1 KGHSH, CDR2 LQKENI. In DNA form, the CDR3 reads TGTGCCAGCTCACTTATGCAGGGGGAGGCTGAAGCTTTCTTT. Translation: CASSLMQGEAEAFF.

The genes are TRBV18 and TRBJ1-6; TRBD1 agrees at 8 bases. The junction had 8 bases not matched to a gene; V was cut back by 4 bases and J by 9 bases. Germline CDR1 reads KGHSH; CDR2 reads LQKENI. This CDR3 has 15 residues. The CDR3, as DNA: TGTGCCAGCTCACGGGGGACAGGAGAGATTTCACCCCTCCACTTT. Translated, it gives CASSRGTGEISPLHF.

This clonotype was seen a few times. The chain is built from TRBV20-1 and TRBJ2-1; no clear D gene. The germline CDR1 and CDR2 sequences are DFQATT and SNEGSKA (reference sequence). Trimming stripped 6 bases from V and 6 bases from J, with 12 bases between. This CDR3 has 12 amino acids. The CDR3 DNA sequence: TGCAGTGCCTTACGTTCGGTCAATGAGCAGTTCTTC. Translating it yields CSALRSVNEQFF.

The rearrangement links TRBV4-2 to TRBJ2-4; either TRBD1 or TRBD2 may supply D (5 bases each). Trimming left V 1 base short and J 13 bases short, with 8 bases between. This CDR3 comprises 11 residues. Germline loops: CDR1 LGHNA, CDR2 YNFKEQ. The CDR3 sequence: CASSQGGGQYF. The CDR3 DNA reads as TGTGCCAGCAGCCAAGGGGGCGGGCAGTACTTC.